Many counts were recorded for the clone carrying this T cell receptor (beta chain). This specimen comes from a study of lung T cells in sarcoidosis with Löfgren's syndrome. Trimming left V 5 bases short and J 2 bases short, with 13 bases between. Germline assignment: CDR1 ENHRY and CDR2 SYGVKD. The CDR3 has 15 residues. TCRdb reprocessed the reads with MiXCR, giving one entry per CDR3 protein. The table has some 9,800 distinct CDR3 sequences, less than 20% seen once; the top ten hold around 7%. The rearrangement joins TRBV10-3 to TRBJ2-1; no definite D call. The clonotype originates from a human donor with sarcoidosis (Löfgren's syndrome or another form), or a control subject (not recorded which). The specimen sequenced was CD4+ T cells from bronchoalveolar lavage. The CDR3 sequence is CAISPQTDTYNEQFF. CDR3 DNA: TGTGCCATCAGTCCCCAGACGGATACCTACAATGAGCAGTTCTTC.